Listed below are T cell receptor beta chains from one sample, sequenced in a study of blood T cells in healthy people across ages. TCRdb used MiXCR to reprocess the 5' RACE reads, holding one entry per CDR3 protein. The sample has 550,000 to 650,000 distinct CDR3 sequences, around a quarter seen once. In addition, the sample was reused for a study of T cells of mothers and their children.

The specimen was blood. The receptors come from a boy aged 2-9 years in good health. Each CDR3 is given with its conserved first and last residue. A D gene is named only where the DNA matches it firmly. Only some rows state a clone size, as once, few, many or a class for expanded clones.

CDR3 protein: CASGPRQGSVGANVPTF
CDR3 DNA: TGTGCTAGTGGCCCCCGACAGGGCTCGGTGGGGGCCAACGTCCCGACTTTC
V gene: TRBV12-5
J gene: TRBJ2-6
clone size: .
D gene: TRBD1

CDR3 protein: CASMDNQPQHF
CDR3 DNA: TGTGCCAGCATGGACAATCAGCCCCAGCATTTT
V gene: TRBV28
J gene: TRBJ1-5
clone size: once
D gene: .

CDR3 protein: CASHPGETQYF
CDR3 DNA: TGTGCCAGCCACCCTGGGGAGACCCAGTACTTC
V gene: TRBV6-5
J gene: TRBJ2-5
clone size: many
D gene: .

CDR3 protein: CASSPGQGVASGANVLTF
CDR3 DNA: TGTGCCAGCAGCCCGGGACAGGGGGTGGCCTCTGGGGCCAACGTCCTGACTTTC
V gene: TRBV5-5
J gene: TRBJ2-6
clone size: many
D gene: TRBD1

CDR3 protein: CASSQSLRERLTGELFF
CDR3 DNA: TGTGCCAGCAGCCAATCGCTGCGGGAGAGGCTGACCGGGGAGCTGTTTTTT
V gene: TRBV5-8
J gene: TRBJ2-2
clone size: few
D gene: TRBD2

CDR3 protein: CSARTSGSKGETQYF
CDR3 DNA: TGCAGCGCCAGGACTAGCGGGAGTAAGGGGGAGACCCAGTACTTC
V gene: TRBV29-1
J gene: TRBJ2-5
clone size: .
D gene: TRBD2

CDR3 protein: CASGSGGATDTQYF
CDR3 DNA: TGTGCTAGTGGCTCGGGAGGGGCCACAGATACGCAGTATTTT
V gene: TRBV12-5
J gene: TRBJ2-3
clone size: .
D gene: TRBD2

CDR3 protein: CASSFPGPRGTEAFF
CDR3 DNA: TGTGCCAGCAGCTTTCCGGGACCCAGGGGAACTGAAGCTTTCTTT
V gene: TRBV7-9
J gene: TRBJ1-1
clone size: .
D gene: .

CDR3 protein: CASSLSGARTDTQYF
CDR3 DNA: TGCGCCAGCAGCTTGAGCGGGGCTAGGACAGATACGCAGTATTTT
V gene: TRBV5-1
J gene: TRBJ2-3
clone size: few
D gene: TRBD2

CDR3 protein: CASSETGDGYTF
CDR3 DNA: TGTGCCAGCAGTGAGACGGGGGATGGCTACACCTTC
V gene: TRBV2
J gene: TRBJ1-2
clone size: .
D gene: .

CDR3 protein: CSAHLSGSSDTQYF
CDR3 DNA: TGCAGTGCGCACCTTAGCGGGAGTTCAGATACGCAGTATTTT
V gene: TRBV20-1
J gene: TRBJ2-3
clone size: .
D gene: TRBD2

CDR3 protein: CSASKGLAGPRYNEQFF
CDR3 DNA: TGCAGTGCTAGTAAGGGGCTAGCGGGGCCGCGGTACAATGAGCAGTTCTTC
V gene: TRBV20-1
J gene: TRBJ2-1
clone size: few
D gene: TRBD2

CDR3 protein: CASSPGQQNTEAFF
CDR3 DNA: TGTGCCAGCAGCCCGGGACAGCAGAACACTGAAGCTTTCTTT
V gene: TRBV3-1
J gene: TRBJ1-1
clone size: few
D gene: TRBD1